This section outlines one T cell receptor beta chain sequence together with its context. Its specificity is not known. This specimen comes from a study of a mutant IDH1 vaccine in newly diagnosed glioma. About the research overall: Vaccinations, eight in total, occurred in weeks 1, 3, 5, 7, 11, 15, 19, 23. Patients received vaccination from 4-6 weeks after radiotherapy alone, or with temozolomide cycles. The sex distribution of treated patients was 62.5% male and approximately 40% female, with a mean age of 40.4 years.

The germline V gene encodes CDR1 MGHRA and CDR2 YSYEKL. The CDR3 is 14 amino acids. V was clipped by 2 bases and J by 3 bases, with 11 bases between them. Using immunoSEQ multiplex PCR, the repertoire was profiled, and TCRdb retains in-frame clones only, with some absent. The sample has about 72,000 clones, about 80% seen once; the top ten hold roughly 15%. Described time point: week 23, last vaccination. All doses held 300 ug of mutant IDH1 20-mer peptide, with topical imiquimod. Study findings and constraints: There were vaccine-induced immune responses in around 93% of the patients.

The sequencing here drew on PBMCs, taken from a glioma patient whose treatment included an IDH1 peptide vaccine. The clonotype comes from a man aged 18 to 35 with glioma. The rearrangement joins TRBV4-1 to TRBJ2-7; D possibly corresponds to TRBD2 (6 bases). This CDR3 reads CASSQTYGGYEQYF. The DNA for the CDR3 is TGCGCCAGCAGCCAAACGTACGGGGGCTACGAGCAGTACTTC.